This passage covers 15 T cell receptor beta chains from one sample sequenced in a study of blood T cell repertoires in COVID-19. Sequencing was performed with immunoSEQ multiplex PCR; in TCRdb, only in-frame clones are kept and a portion is missing. The sample shows some 130,000 clones, over 85% of them seen only once. Sequencing was carried out using peripheral blood. Receptor source: a man between 60 and 75 years old with COVID-19, enrolled during active disease.

The chain links TRBV2 to TRBJ2-5, with D tentatively TRBD1 (6 bases). The V and J ends lost 9 bases and 5 bases respectively, with 13 bases between them. The germline V gene has CDR1 SNHLY and CDR2 FYNNEI. The CDR3 contains 12 residues. CDR3 sequence reads: CASGQLPETQYF. The DNA for the CDR3 is TGTGCCAGTGGACAGCTCCCGGAGACCCAGTACTTC.

This clone was counted between two and nine times. V gene TRBV10-3 combines with J gene TRBJ1-5; TRBD1 aligns across 12 bases. With V trimmed by 0 bases and J by 5 bases, 2 bases remained unmatched. Germline V gives CDR1 ENHRY, CDR2 SYGVKD. The CDR3 loop spans 16 amino acids. CDR3 nucleotides: TGTGCCATCAGTGAGTCGCGGGACAGGGGGCATCAGCCCCAGCATTTT. Its protein is CAISESRDRGHQPQHF.

V usage is TRBV3-1 (or the pseudogene TRBV3-2) and J usage is TRBJ2-5, with 9 bases identical to TRBD2. The CDR3 has 16 residues. V shed 2 bases, J shed 5 bases, and the junction held 9 bases outside the gene matches. Germline V gene sequence: CDR1 LGHDT, CDR2 YNNKEL (reference sequence). CDR3 in amino acids: CASSQHGTSRQETQYF. CDR3 coding DNA: TGTGCCAGCAGCCAACATGGGACTAGCCGCCAGGAGACCCAGTACTTC.

This clone was counted between two and nine times. The gene calls are TRBV30 and TRBJ2-3; D is ambiguous. The CDR3 runs 11 residues. Trimming removed 3 bases from V and 6 bases from J, with 7 bases in between. Germline V gives CDR1 GTSNPN, CDR2 SVGIG (reference sequence). The CDR3 protein is CAWSRLDTQYF. The CDR3 DNA reads as TGTGCCTGGAGCAGACTGGATACGCAGTATTTT.

This clone was counted only a few times. This rearrangement joins TRBV11-3 to TRBJ2-5; D gene uncertain. Between the trimmed V and J ends, which lost 6 bases and 2 bases, there was a span of 13 bases. CDR3 size: 14 residues. Germline V gene lookup returns CDR1 SGHNT and CDR2 YENEEA. In nucleotides, the CDR3 is TGTGCCAGCAGTCCCACTGGTGCGCAAGAGACCCAGTACTTC. This translates into CASSPTGAQETQYF.

The J gene is TRBJ2-7, the V gene TRBV5-1; TRBD1 matches at 8 bases. CDR1 is SGHRS, CDR2 YFSETQ, per germline. This CDR3 is built from 14 residues. V lost 5 bases, J lost 3 bases, and 7 bases stayed unmatched. CDR3 sequence: CASRYGQGGYEQYF. CDR3 in DNA: TGCGCCAGCAGGTACGGACAGGGCGGCTACGAGCAGTACTTC.

The DNA of the CDR3 is TGTGCCAGTAGGGGAGGAGGGGGCGGCCCCAACACTGAAGCTTTCTTT. This encodes CASRGGGGGPNTEAFF. The J gene is TRBJ1-1, the V gene TRBV19, with 7 bases aligning to TRBD1. Trimming took 6 bases from V and 2 from J; bases not matched to a gene: 12. The CDR3 totals 16 residues. Germline V CDR1 and CDR2: LNHDA, SQIVND (reference sequence). Full variable domain (rest looked up from reference TRBV19 and TRBJ1-1): DGGITQSPKYLFRKEGQNVTLSCEQNLNHDAMYWYRQDPGQGLRLIYYSQIVNDFQKGDIAEGYSVSREKKESFPLTVTSAQKNPTAFYLCASRGGGGGPNTEAFFGQGTRLTVV.

J is TRBJ1-1 and V is TRBV5-1; 12 nucleotides align to TRBD1. The junction had 7 bases not matched to a gene; V was cut back by 4 bases and J by 6 bases. The CDR3 is 15 residues long. Germline V gene lookup returns CDR1 SGHRS and CDR2 YFSETQ. The chain's CDR3 is CASSLGQGASSEAFF. CDR3 in DNA: TGCGCCAGCAGCCTGGGACAGGGGGCGTCGTCTGAAGCTTTCTTT.

The V gene is TRBV14, the J gene TRBJ2-1; D is ambiguous. Germline V lookup: CDR1 SGHDN, CDR2 FVKESK. V dropped 0 bases and J dropped 0 bases, with 9 bases sitting between them. This CDR3 comprises 16 residues. As DNA, the CDR3 is TGTGCCAGCAGCCAAGATCGACTTAGCTCCTACAATGAGCAGTTCTTC. Its translation is CASSQDRLSSYNEQFF.

This clone appeared a few times. The chain recombines TRBV7-9 with TRBJ1-4; D remains ambiguous. With 1 base removed from V and 5 bases from J, the gap between germline ends came to 8 bases. The CDR3 is 14 residues long. Germline lookup yields CDR1 SEHNR and CDR2 FQNEAQ (reference sequence). Here the CDR3 DNA reads TGTGCCAGCAGCTTAGGAGGCTTAAATGAAAAACTGTTTTTT. This encodes CASSLGGLNEKLFF.

As for this clone: Germline and junction disagree at one end, which may indicate a read error. The sample contains more than one DNA sequence encoding this CDR3. This rearrangement joins TRBV19 to TRBJ2-1; D is perhaps TRBD1 or TRBD2 (5 bases each). There are 13 residues in the CDR3. CDR1 is LNHDA, CDR2 SQIVND, per germline (reference sequence). The CDR3 sequence: CASSIGEYNEQFF. The CDR3 region has the DNA TGTGCCAGCAGTATAGGGGAGTACAATGAGCAGTTCTTC.

The J gene is TRBJ2-1, the V gene TRBV7-3; 12 positions match TRBD2. The germline gives CDR1 SGHTA, CDR2 FQGTGA. V was pared by 5 bases and J by 7 bases, with 6 bases of the junction left unmatched. CDR3 length: 15 residues. The CDR3, as DNA: TGTGCCAGCAGCCCCCGGACTAGCGGGACTAATGAGCAGTTCTTC. Amino acid sequence: CASSPRTSGTNEQFF.

The CDR3 spells CASSYSWREGEGYTF. The DNA of the CDR3 is TGTGCCAGCAGTTACTCTTGGAGGGAGGGGGAGGGCTACACCTTC. This chain uses TRBV6-5 with TRBJ1-2, with D possibly TRBD1 on 6 matching bases. This CDR3 has 15 amino acids. Germline V gene data show CDR1 as MNHEY and CDR2 as SVGAGI. V was cut by 0 bases and J by 8 bases, with 16 bases left in between.

This sequence joins TRBV5-1 and TRBJ2-5, with 15 bases that match TRBD2. The germline V gene encodes CDR1 SGHRS and CDR2 YFSETQ. V was clipped by 3 bases and J by 1 base; unmatched bases: 7. The CDR3 is 18 residues long. This CDR3 reads CASSSGLAGGGIQETQYF. The CDR3 DNA reads TGCGCCAGCAGCTCGGGACTAGCGGGAGGAGGGATCCAAGAGACCCAGTACTTC.

The chain uses TRBV28 and TRBJ2-7; weak D call: TRBD1 (5 bases). The CDR3 is 13 residues long. Trimming shortened V by 9 bases and J by 6 bases, and 18 bases separated the two germline ends. The germline gives CDR1 MDHEN, CDR2 SYDVKM. The CDR3 reads CASSAGQGGEQYF. CDR3 DNA: TGTGCCAGTTCGGCCGGGCAGGGTGGCGAGCAGTACTTC.